One sample yielded the 20 T cell receptor beta chains listed below, sequenced in a study of preoperative IRX-2 immunotherapy in early breast cancer. The treatment: preoperative locoregional IRX-2 cytokine immunotherapy. The method was immunoSEQ multiplex PCR; TCRdb's version includes in-frame clones alone and lacks a portion of them. The data show around 34,000 clones, around 86% seen once. The sequencing used lymph node tissue, collected from a patient treated with IRX-2 immunotherapy. The receptors derive from a human donor with breast cancer.

This chain uses TRBV18 with TRBJ1-1; D is uncertain. Between the trimmed V and J ends, which lost 3 bases and 2 bases, there was a span of 7 bases. Germline values: CDR1 KGHSH, CDR2 LQKENI. This CDR3 region has 13 residues. The CDR3 protein is CASSPLDNTEAFF. The CDR3 nucleotides are TGTGCCAGCTCACCTCTCGACAACACTGAAGCTTTCTTT.

Comments on this clone: The germline gene is not matched at one end of the junction; a read error may be the cause. At least one nucleotide is ambiguous or was not read, and the resulting amino acid is denoted X. The chain has TRBV11-3 and TRBJ2-1, with 7 bases identical to TRBD1. The CDR3 is 15 amino acids. The germline CDR1 and CDR2 sequences are SGHNT and YENEEA. This chain's CDR3 is CASSLSGQFYNXQFF. DNA for the CDR3: TGTGCCAGCAGTCTCTCGGGACAGTTCTACAATRAGCAGTTCTTC.

The chain is built from TRBV6-8 and TRBJ2-7, with D unresolved. The CDR3 runs 13 residues. The V gene's germline CDR1 is MNHGY and CDR2 SAAAGT. Trimming took off 6 bases at V and 4 bases at J, with 13 bases between the two ends. The CDR3 protein is CASRTPQDYEQYF. In DNA form, the CDR3 reads TGTGCCAGCAGAACCCCTCAAGATTACGAGCAGTACTTC.

The J gene is TRBJ2-2, the V gene TRBV18; D possibly matches TRBD1 or TRBD2 (5 bases each). Per the germline V gene, CDR1 is KGHSH and CDR2 is LQKENI. The CDR3 is 15 residues long. Trimming left V 3 bases short and J 1 base short, with 9 bases between. The CDR3 nucleotides read TGTGCCAGCTCACCGCTGGGGGAGAACACCGGGGAGCTGTTTTTT. It translates to CASSPLGENTGELFF.

The chain has TRBV5-1 and TRBJ2-7; no clear D. V lost 2 bases and J lost 2, with 14 bases in between. CDR3 length: 15 residues. Germline-derived CDR1 and CDR2 are SGHRS and YFSETQ. The CDR3 sequence: CASSLDFTTPYEQYF. DNA of the CDR3: TGCGCCAGCAGCTTAGACTTTACCACCCCCTACGAGCAGTACTTC.

This sequence joins TRBV30 and TRBJ2-7; D is uncertain. This CDR3 contains 12 residues. Germline V gene sequence: CDR1 GTSNPN, CDR2 SVGIG (reference sequence). The V end lost 1 base, the J end lost 1 base, and 5 bases lay between the germline ends. This CDR3 is CAWSASSYEQYF. CDR3 coding DNA: TGTGCCTGGAGTGCTTCTTCCTACGAGCAGTACTTC.

The chain uses TRBV6-8 and TRBJ2-7; no firm D call. Trimming took 0 bases from V and 2 from J, leaving 14 bases between them. The CDR3 runs to 16 residues. Germline-derived CDR1 and CDR2 are MNHGY and SAAAGT. Here the CDR3 reads CASSYSITANTYEQYF. The CDR3 bases are TGTGCCAGCAGTTACTCGATCACAGCCAATACCTACGAGCAGTACTTC.

The V and J genes are TRBV6-8 and TRBJ1-2; 10 nucleotides align to TRBD1. The junction had 8 bases not matched to a gene; V was cut back by 6 bases and J by 7 bases. This CDR3 comprises 14 residues. Germline CDR1 and CDR2: MNHGY and SAAAGT. CDR3: CASRMTGGWFGYTF. The CDR3 DNA follows: TGTGCCAGCAGAATGACAGGGGGCTGGTTTGGCTACACCTTC.

This chain joins TRBV6-8 and TRBJ2-7; D gene ambiguous. This CDR3 has 13 amino acids. V shed 6 bases and J shed 3 bases, with 12 bases lying between them. Per germline, CDR1 MNHGY and CDR2 SAAAGT. DNA of the CDR3: TGTGCCAGCAGCCCCAGACTGCTCTACGAGCAGTACTTC. This sequence encodes CASSPRLLYEQYF.

The rearrangement uses TRBV25-1 and TRBJ2-1, with 9 bases identical to TRBD2. The CDR3 spans 15 residues. Germline V lookup: CDR1 MGHDK, CDR2 SYGVNS. The V segment lost 5 bases and the J segment 9 bases; nucleotides outside the gene matches: 11. This CDR3 is CASSILSGRGGEQFF. CDR3 DNA sequence: TGTGCCAGCAGTATCCTTAGCGGGAGAGGGGGTGAGCAGTTCTTC.

The chain combines TRBV7-6 with TRBJ2-1; perhaps TRBD2 as D (5 bases). The CDR3 runs to 15 residues. V lost 0 bases and J 9 bases, leaving 15 bases between the germline ends. In germline, CDR1 is SGHVS, CDR2 FNYEAQ. The CDR3 reads CASSLAVSGSTEQFF. CDR3 sequence (DNA): TGTGCCAGCAGCTTAGCAGTTTCGGGATCAACTGAGCAGTTCTTC.

The chain links TRBV29-1 to TRBJ2-3; 8 bases agree with TRBD1. Germline V gene data show CDR1 as SQVTM and CDR2 as ANQGSEA. The CDR3 runs 14 residues. V shed 7 bases and J 5 bases; nucleotides not matched to a gene: 11. The CDR3 DNA reads as TGCAGCGCAAGGAGACAGGGGAGTGGAGATACGCAGTATTTT. Translating gives CSARRQGSGDTQYF.

V and J are TRBV19 and TRBJ2-5, with TRBD1 matching over 7 bases. Trimming cost V 4 bases and J 2 bases; bases outside gene matches: 10. This CDR3 region has 16 residues. Germline V lookup: CDR1 LNHDA, CDR2 SQIVND (reference sequence). CDR3 nucleotides: TGTGCCAGTAGTAGGAGGACAGGTAGGACGCAAGAGACCCAGTACTTC. Encoded protein: CASSRRTGRTQETQYF.

This clone has just one count. At one end, the junction sequence differs from germline, possibly due to a read error. The rearrangement joins TRBV28 to TRBJ2-1; 9 bases line up with TRBD1. This CDR3 has 15 amino acids. Germline-derived CDR1 and CDR2 are MDHEN and SYDVKM. CDR3 protein: CASSTTGGSSNEQFF. CDR3 sequence (DNA): TGTGCCAGCAGTACGACAGGGGGGTCCTCCAATGAGCAGTTCTTC.

V and J are TRBV28 and TRBJ1-4, with D tentatively TRBD1 (6 bases). Germline loops: CDR1 MDHEN, CDR2 SYDVKM. This CDR3 comprises 19 residues. Deletions cut 1 base from V and 7 bases from J, with 25 bases between. The CDR3 sequence: CASSLFGSGTLKRTEKLFF. CDR3 coding DNA: TGTGCCAGCAGTTTATTCGGCTCTGGGACATTAAAGAGGACTGAAAAACTGTTTTTT.

CDR3 sequence reads: CASSQDWTGEQPQHF. CDR3 in DNA: TGCGCCAGCAGCCAAGACTGGACAGGGGAGCAGCCCCAGCATTTT. The rearrangement links TRBV4-1 to TRBJ1-5; the match to TRBD1 covers 9 bases. Germline V gene sequence: CDR1 MGHRA, CDR2 YSYEKL. Trimming took 0 bases from V and 7 from J; bases not matched to a gene: 4. CDR3 length: 15 residues.

The V gene is TRBV29-1, the J gene TRBJ1-4, with TRBD1 matching over 9 bases. Germline CDR1 and CDR2: SQVTM and ANQGSEA. The junction had 9 bases not matched to a gene; V was cut back by 3 bases and J by 10 bases. The CDR3 is 14 residues long. The chain's CDR3 is CSVESPGTGRKLFF. CDR3 DNA: TGCAGCGTTGAGAGTCCCGGGACAGGGAGAAAACTGTTTTTT.

Only a few counts were recorded for this clone. The CDR3 DNA reads TGCAGCGCCTTCGTCCGGGGACAGAGCTCCTACGAGCAGTACTTC. Translated: CSAFVRGQSSYEQYF. The chain employs TRBV29-1 and TRBJ2-7; 7 bases fit TRBD1. Germline lookup yields CDR1 SQVTM and CDR2 ANQGSEA. The length of the CDR3 is 15 residues. Trimming removed 7 bases from V and 0 bases from J; junction bases left unmatched: 12.

The J gene is TRBJ1-3, the V gene TRBV7-6, with D perhaps TRBD1 (5 bases). The V and J ends lost 5 bases and 4 bases respectively, with 12 bases between them. CDR1 is SGHVS, CDR2 FNYEAQ, per germline. The CDR3 is 14 amino acids. CDR3 sequence: CASSRDGAGNTIYF. The DNA of the CDR3 is TGTGCCAGCAGCCGCGACGGGGCGGGAAACACCATATATTTT.

Points on this clone: The germline gene is not matched at one end of the junction; a read error may be the cause. The gene calls are TRBV6-8 and TRBJ2-6, with D perhaps matching TRBD2 (6 bases). The germline gives CDR1 MNHGY, CDR2 SAAAGT. The CDR3 is 15 amino acids. As DNA, the CDR3 is TGTGCCATCAGTCGGTGGGGGGACGGGGCCAACGTCCTGACTTTC. Translating it yields CAISRWGDGANVLTF.